The clone carrying this T cell receptor (beta chain) has ten or more counts. Unique molecular identifiers were incorporated when the TCRbeta library was constructed. MiXCR, run by TCRdb on the PCR reads, gives a single entry per CDR3 protein. The table lists hundreds of thousands of distinct CDR3 sequences, around 12% of them singletons. The sample is drawn from a study of T-cell reconstitution after alpha-beta-depleted transplantation in children. Trimming removed 4 bases from V and 3 bases from J; junction bases left unmatched: 5. Germline-derived CDR1 and CDR2 are SQVTM and ANQGSEA. The CDR3 has 13 amino acids.

The material sequenced was PBMCs, taken before TCRalphabeta/CD19-depleted stem cell transplant. This chain links TRBV29-1 with TRBJ1-2, with 7 bases fitting TRBD1. This clonotype originated in a girl aged 2 to 10 with congenital amegakaryocytic thrombocytopenia, due to receive a stem cell transplant. The CDR3 nucleotides read TGCAGCGTTGCACAGGGGATGGACTATGGCTACACCTTC. It specifies CSVAQGMDYGYTF.